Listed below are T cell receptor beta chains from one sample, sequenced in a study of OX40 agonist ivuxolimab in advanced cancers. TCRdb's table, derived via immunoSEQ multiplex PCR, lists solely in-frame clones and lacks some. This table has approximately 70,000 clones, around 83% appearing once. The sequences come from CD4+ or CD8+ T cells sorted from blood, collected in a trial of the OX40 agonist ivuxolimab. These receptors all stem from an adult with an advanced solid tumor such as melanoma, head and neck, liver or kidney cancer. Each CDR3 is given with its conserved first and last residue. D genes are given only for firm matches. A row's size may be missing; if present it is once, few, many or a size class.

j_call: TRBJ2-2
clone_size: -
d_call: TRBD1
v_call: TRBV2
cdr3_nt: TGTGCCAGGCAGGGGGCGCGTAGCACCGGGGAGCTGTTTTTT
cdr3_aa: CARQGARSTGELFF

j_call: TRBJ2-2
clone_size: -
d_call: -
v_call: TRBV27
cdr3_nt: -
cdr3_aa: CASSRDGRWGPGAVF

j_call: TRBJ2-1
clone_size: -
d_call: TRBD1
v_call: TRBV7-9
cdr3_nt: TGTGCCAGCAGCTTAGTGCTTGGGACAGGCAATGAGCAGTTCTTC
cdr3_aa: CASSLVLGTGNEQFF

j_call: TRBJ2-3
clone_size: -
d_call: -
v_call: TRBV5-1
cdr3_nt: TGCGCCAGCAGCTCTGTGGGGCAAGATACGCAGTATTTT
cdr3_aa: CASSSVGQDTQYF

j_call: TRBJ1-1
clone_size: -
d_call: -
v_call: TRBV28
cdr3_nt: TGTGCCAGCAGTGGGGGGGGTGCTACGATGCCCGAAGCTTTCTTT
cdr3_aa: CASSGGGATMPEAFF

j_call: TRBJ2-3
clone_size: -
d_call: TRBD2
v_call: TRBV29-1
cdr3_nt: TGCAGCGTCCGCCGAAGCGGGGGCACAGATACGCAGTATTTT
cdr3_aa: CSVRRSGGTDTQYF

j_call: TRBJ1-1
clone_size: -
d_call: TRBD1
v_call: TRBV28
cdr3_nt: TGTGCCAGTCGGACAGGCGGGGGTAACACTGAAGCTTTCTTT
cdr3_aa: CASRTGGGNTEAFF

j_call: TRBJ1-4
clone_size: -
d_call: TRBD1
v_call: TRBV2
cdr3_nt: TGTGCCAGCCGGACAGGGGGCGGTGAAAAACTGTTTTTT
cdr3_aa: CASRTGGGEKLFF

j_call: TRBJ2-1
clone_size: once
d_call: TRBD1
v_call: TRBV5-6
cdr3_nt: TGTGCCAGCGGCGGGACAGGCCTCTACAATGAGCAGTTCTTC
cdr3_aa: CASGGTGLYNEQFF

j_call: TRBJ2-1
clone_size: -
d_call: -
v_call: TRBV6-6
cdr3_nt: TGTGCCAGCAGTTACTCGATTTTTTCGGGTGAGCAGTTCTTC
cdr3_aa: CASSYSIFSGEQFF

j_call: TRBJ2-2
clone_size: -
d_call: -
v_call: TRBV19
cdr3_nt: TGTGCCAGTAGTTCTATTGTGCATGCTCAGACCGGGGAGCTGTTTTTT
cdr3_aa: CASSSIVHAQTGELFF

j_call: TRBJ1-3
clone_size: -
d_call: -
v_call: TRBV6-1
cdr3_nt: TGTGCCAGCAGTGAAATCGGTGGAAACACCATATATTTT
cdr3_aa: CASSEIGGNTIYF

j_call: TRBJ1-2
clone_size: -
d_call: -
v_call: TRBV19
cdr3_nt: TGTGCCAGTAGAGACCCCCCCGGCAGGGAGGGCTATGGCTACACCTTC
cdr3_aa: CASRDPPGREGYGYTF

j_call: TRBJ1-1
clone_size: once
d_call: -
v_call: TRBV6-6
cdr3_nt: TGTGCCAGCAAGGAGGGTTCTGGGGGGCAGTACACTGAAGCTTTCTTT
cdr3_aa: CASKEGSGGQYTEAFF